One sample yielded the 7 T cell receptor beta chains listed below, sequenced in a study of blood T cell repertoires in COVID-19. TCRdb's table, derived via immunoSEQ multiplex PCR, lists solely in-frame clones and lacks some. The sample consists of about 180,000 clones, about 84% of them appearing once. The sequenced sample consisted of PBMCs or T cells enriched from blood (not recorded which). Receptor source: a woman in her thirties who had recovered from COVID-19.

The chain couples TRBV18 to TRBJ2-7; TRBD2 agrees at 12 bases. Germline assignment: CDR1 KGHSH and CDR2 LQKENI. The V segment lost 6 bases and the J segment 2 bases; nucleotides outside the gene matches: 8. This CDR3 contains 16 residues. The CDR3 protein is CASSPTRLAGAYEQYF. DNA for the CDR3: TGTGCCAGCTCCCCCACGAGACTAGCGGGAGCCTACGAGCAGTACTTC. Supplemented by reference TRBV18 and TRBJ2-7, the full variable domain reads NAGVMQNPRHLVRRRGQEARLRCSPMKGHSHVYWYRQLPEEGLKFMVYLQKENIIDESGMPKERFSAEFPKEGPSILRIQQVVRGDSAAYFCASSPTRLAGAYEQYFGPGTRLTVT.

This clone was seen a single time. The CDR3 DNA is TGTGCCAGCAGCTTAAGTGGACAGACCACTGAAGCTTTCTTT. It yields the protein CASSLSGQTTEAFF. The rearrangement links TRBV5-5 to TRBJ1-1, with D possibly being TRBD1 (6 bases). Germline V lookup: CDR1 SGHKS, CDR2 YYEKEE (reference sequence). The CDR3 consists of 14 residues. V lost 2 bases to trimming and J lost 4 bases, with 12 bases between them.

This chain links TRBV4-1 with TRBJ2-1; 12 bases are shared with TRBD2. The V segment lost 0 bases and the J segment 0 bases; nucleotides outside the gene matches: 12. The CDR3 contains 21 residues. CDR1 and CDR2 (germline): MGHRA, YSYEKL. The chain's CDR3 is CASSQDNWTSGEWSSYNEQFF. CDR3 sequence (DNA): TGCGCCAGCAGCCAAGATAATTGGACTAGCGGGGAATGGAGCTCCTACAATGAGCAGTTCTTC.

This clone has more than one count but fewer than ten. V usage is TRBV7-9 and J usage is TRBJ2-7, with 7 bases matching TRBD2. Germline V gene sequence: CDR1 SEHNR, CDR2 FQNEAQ (reference sequence). Trimming took 5 bases from V and 0 from J; bases not matched to a gene: 13. The CDR3 loop spans 17 amino acids. The CDR3 region is CASSTEGRERDSYEQYF. CDR3 DNA sequence: TGTGCCAGCAGCACAGAGGGTCGAGAGCGGGACTCCTACGAGCAGTACTTC.

This rearrangement joins TRBV28 to TRBJ2-5; possible D gene TRBD2, 6 bases. The V end lost 0 bases, the J end lost 1 base, and 6 bases lay between the germline ends. The CDR3 spans 14 residues. The germline gives CDR1 MDHEN, CDR2 SYDVKM. CDR3 amino acids: CASSLWRGQETQYF. As DNA, the CDR3 is TGTGCCAGCAGTTTATGGCGGGGCCAAGAGACCCAGTACTTC.

The chain employs TRBV6-5 and TRBJ2-7; 9 bases map to TRBD2. This CDR3 contains 15 residues. Germline CDR1 and CDR2: MNHEY and SVGAGI. Germline trimming cut 0 bases from V and 2 bases from J; bases unmatched to any gene: 2. The CDR3 spells CASSYSGLAPYEQYF. The DNA of the CDR3 is TGTGCCAGCAGTTACTCGGGACTAGCCCCCTACGAGCAGTACTTC.

This clone was seen just once. The rearrangement links TRBV27 to TRBJ2-5; D may be TRBD1 (6 bases). The CDR3 contains 15 residues. Trimming shortened V by 2 bases and J by 2 bases, and 12 bases separated the two germline ends. Germline V gene lookup returns CDR1 MNHEY and CDR2 SMNVEV (reference sequence). CDR3 protein: CASSLQGPDQETQYF. CDR3 in DNA: TGTGCCAGCAGTTTACAGGGGCCCGATCAAGAGACCCAGTACTTC.